A single sample gave rise to the 13 T cell receptor delta chains below, sequenced in a study of gamma-delta chains in newborns, infants, children (dated by TCRdb to between 2018 and 2021). The listed sequencing device is Illumina MiSeq. The public reads were reprocessed by TCRdb using CATT, and rows of matching DNA were later combined. The sample contains 10,000 or so delta-chain clones, approximately 3.5% of them found a single time. Roughly 9% of the sample rests with the top ten. The sample taken for sequencing was blood. The receptors here all came from a child who was a newborn, infant or young child, either healthy, febrile or measles-vaccinated (not recorded which).

Concerning this clone: This DNA's translation differs at residue 3 from TCRdb's protein, which comes from a much larger clone; a read error is likely, and the protein shown is translated from the DNA. The rearrangement joins TRDV2 to TRDJ1, with 9 nucleotides matching TRDD3. CDR1 is GEAIGNYY, CDR2 EKD, per germline. The length of the CDR3 is 18 residues. CDR3 residues: CARDTVSREGDTPDKLIF. The CDR3 nucleotides are TGTGCCCGTGACACCGTCAGTCGGGAGGGGGATACACCCGATAAACTCATCTTT.

The chain combines TRDV3 with TRDJ1; no clear D gene. This CDR3 contains 15 residues. With 1 base removed from V and 3 bases from J, the gap between germline ends came to 18 bases. Germline CDR1 is TVYSNPD and CDR2 is GDNSRS (reference sequence). CDR3 nucleotide sequence: TGTGCCTTTACTCAAGTTATTGGCATATCCGATAAACTCATCTTT. This codes for CAFTQVIGISDKLIF.

The chain has TRDV1 and TRDJ1, with a tentative D call TRDD2 (5 bases). CDR1 is TSWWSYY and CDR2 is QGS in the germline V gene. Trimming took 1 base from V and 0 from J, leaving 21 bases between them. The CDR3 loop spans 19 amino acids. The CDR3 here is CALGEHPTLLVEDTDKLIF. CDR3 in DNA: TGTGCTCTTGGGGAACACCCTACCCTCTTGGTCGAGGACACCGATAAACTCATCTTT.

Concerning this clone: This could be a read error, since a much larger clone is one nucleotide away. The rearrangement links TRDV2 to TRDJ3; TRDD3 agrees at 7 bases. Germline V gene lookup returns CDR1 GEAIGNYY and CDR2 EKD. This CDR3 has 14 residues. The CDR3 loop is CACDPLGVSRQVFF. CDR3 DNA: TGTGCCTGTGACCCCCTGGGGGTCTCCCGACAGGTGTTTTTC.

This clone is medium-sized in the sample. The chain recombines TRDV1 with TRDJ1; D might be TRDD2 or TRDD3, each matching 6 bases. Germline V gives CDR1 TSWWSYY, CDR2 QGS. The V end was cut by 3 bases, the J end by 0 bases, with 29 bases between. The CDR3 loop spans 21 amino acids. In DNA, the CDR3 is TGTGCTCTTGGGGACAGACTTCCTCCACGTGGGGAGGGGGAGTACACCGATAAACTCATCTTT. Translated, it gives CALGDRLPPRGEGEYTDKLIF.

The table lists this clone with a few counts. The protein in TCRdb stems from a much larger clone and differs at residue 3 from this DNA's translation, likely a read error; here the protein is translated from the DNA. V is TRDV2 and J is TRDJ1, with 11 bases that match TRDD3. The CDR3 has 16 amino acids. Germline CDR1 is GEAIGNYY and CDR2 is EKD. The chain's CDR3 is CASDVMGDTGTDKLIF. CDR3 nucleotide sequence: TGTGCCAGTGACGTTATGGGGGATACGGGCACCGATAAACTCATCTTT.

By share, this clone counts as medium-sized. The rearrangement links TRDV2 to TRDJ1, with unresolved D. V shed 0 bases and J shed 2 bases, with 9 bases lying between them. This CDR3 comprises 14 residues. Germline V CDR1 and CDR2: GEAIGNYY, EKD. The CDR3 nucleotides are TGTGCCTGTGACACCCTAACCCAGACCGATAAACTCATCTTT. This sequence encodes CACDTLTQTDKLIF.

The CDR3 coding sequence is TGTGCTCTTGGGGAACAAAGGGTTCCTAGACTGGGGGATACGCACACCGATAAACTCATCTTT. This codes for CALGEQRVPRLGDTHTDKLIF. The chain recombines TRDV1 with TRDJ1; 13 bases match TRDD3. CDR3 size: 21 residues. Germline CDR1 reads TSWWSYY; CDR2 reads QGS. The J segment lost 0 bases and the V segment lost 1 base, leaving 14 bases of the junction unmatched.

In this sample, this clone is large. Other DNA sequences in this sample translate to the same CDR3. CDR3 coding DNA: TGTGCCTGTGACAGTACTGGGGATGCCTCCTGGGACACCCGACAGATGTTTTTC. This sequence encodes CACDSTGDASWDTRQMFF. The chain is built from TRDV2 and TRDJ3; 7 positions match TRDD3. J gave up 0 bases and V 2 bases, and 6 bases lay outside the gene matches. Germline CDR1 GEAIGNYY, CDR2 EKD. This CDR3 region has 18 residues.

The CDR3 loop reads CALGELLVAPSLVLGDIPDKLIF. Here the CDR3 DNA reads TGTGCTCTTGGGGAACTGCTCGTGGCTCCTTCCTTAGTACTGGGGGATATTCCCGATAAACTCATCTTT. The chain links TRDV1 to TRDJ1; the match to TRDD3 covers 11 bases. Germline-derived CDR1 and CDR2 are TSWWSYY and QGS. The ends lost 0 bases at V and 3 bases at J; junction bases unmatched: 24. CDR3 length: 23 amino acids.

This chain joins TRDV2 and TRDJ1, with 8 nucleotides matching TRDD3. This CDR3 is built from 16 residues. The V gene end was trimmed by 3 bases and the J gene end by 0 bases; junction bases not matched to a gene: 8. CDR1 and CDR2 from the germline V gene are GEAIGNYY and EKD. This CDR3 reads CACDGLGAPYTDKLIF. CDR3 nucleotides: TGTGCCTGTGACGGACTGGGGGCCCCTTACACCGATAAACTCATCTTT.

The chain joins TRDV1 to TRDJ1; D not resolved. This CDR3 is 15 amino acids long. The V and J ends lost 4 bases and 0 bases respectively, with 12 bases between them. Germline-derived CDR1 and CDR2 are TSWWSYY and QGS. This CDR3 is CALGATSPYTDKLIF. CDR3 DNA sequence: TGTGCTCTTGGGGCAACCTCCCCGTACACCGATAAACTCATCTTT.

This chain links TRDV1 with TRDJ1, with D possibly matching TRDD2 (5 bases). With 3 bases removed from V and 10 bases from J, the gap between germline ends came to 18 bases. CDR1 is TSWWSYY, CDR2 QGS, per germline. The CDR3 is 14 amino acids. The CDR3 protein is CALGDYPSVRGLIF. The CDR3 region has the DNA TGTGCTCTTGGGGACTATCCTTCGGTCCGGGGACTCATCTTT.